This T cell receptor beta chain was sequenced for a study of cytomegalovirus exposure and HLA in healthy donors. PCR amplification relied on 60 Vbeta primers (plus 13 Jbeta primers). TCRdb's copy holds only in-frame clones and misses some; the assay was immunoSEQ multiplex PCR. The table shows about 100,000 clones, with 9.5% to 13% occurring only once. Trimming cost V 4 bases and J 0 bases, with 14 bases left between them. Germline V lookup: CDR1 SGHRS, CDR2 YFSETQ. The CDR3 runs to 15 residues. Material for sequencing was PBMCs. The rearrangement uses TRBV5-1 and TRBJ2-7; D remains ambiguous. The clonotype was recovered from a middle-aged man in good health and CMV-seropositive. This CDR3 is CASSSRNSPSYEQYF. Written as DNA, the CDR3 is TGCGCCAGCAGCAGCAGGAATTCCCCCTCCTACGAGCAGTACTTC. Combining the CDR3 with reference TRBV5-1 and TRBJ2-7 gives the whole variable domain KAGVTQTPRYLIKTRGQQVTLSCSPISGHRSVSWYQQTPGQGLQFLFEYFSETQRNKGNFPGRFSGRQFSNSRSEMNVSTLELGDSALYLCASSSRNSPSYEQYFGPGTRLTVT.